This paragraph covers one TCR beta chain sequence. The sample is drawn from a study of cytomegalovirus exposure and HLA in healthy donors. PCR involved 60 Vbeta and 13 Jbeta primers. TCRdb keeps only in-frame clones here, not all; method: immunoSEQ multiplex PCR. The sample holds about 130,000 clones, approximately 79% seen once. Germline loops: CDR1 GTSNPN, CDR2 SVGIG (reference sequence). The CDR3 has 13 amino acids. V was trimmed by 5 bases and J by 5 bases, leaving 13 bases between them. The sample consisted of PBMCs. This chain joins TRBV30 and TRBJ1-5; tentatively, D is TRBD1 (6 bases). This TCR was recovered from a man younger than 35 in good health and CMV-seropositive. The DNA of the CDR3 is TGTGCCTGGGGAGATCAGGGGCATCAGCCCCAGCATTTT. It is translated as CAWGDQGHQPQHF.